A single sample gave rise to the 29 T cell receptor beta chains below, sequenced in a study of blood T cell repertoires in COVID-19. Data came from immunoSEQ multiplex PCR; TCRdb stores just in-frame clones and leaves some out. Of about 280,000 clones listed, less than 85% are singletons. Sequenced sample: PBMCs or T cells enriched from blood (not recorded which). These receptors all stem from a woman aged 50 to 65 who had recovered from COVID-19.

This chain joins TRBV20-1 and TRBJ2-1, with 9 bases matching TRBD2. CDR3 length equals 11 residues. The trim removed 6 bases at V and 7 bases at J, leaving 1 base unmatched. Germline assignment: CDR1 DFQATT and CDR2 SNEGSKA (reference sequence). DNA for the CDR3: TGCAGTGCAGGACTAGCGAATGAGCAGTTCTTC. Protein product: CSAGLANEQFF.

In its sample, this clone was seen once. V is TRBV3-1 (or the pseudogene TRBV3-2) and J is TRBJ2-1; tentative D call: TRBD2 (5 bases). V lost 0 bases, J lost 4 bases, and 10 bases lay in between. The CDR3 covers 15 residues. Germline assignment: CDR1 LGHDT and CDR2 YNNKEL (reference sequence). The CDR3 nucleotides read TGTGCCAGCAGCCAAGAGAAGCGGAGGTACAATGAGCAGTTCTTC. Amino acids: CASSQEKRRYNEQFF.

The J gene is TRBJ1-2, the V gene TRBV29-1; no firm D call. Germline V CDR1 and CDR2: SQVTM, ANQGSEA. The CDR3 sequence is 15 residues long. The V and J ends lost 0 bases and 4 bases respectively, with 15 bases between them. CDR3 residues: CSVEDPTSGLYGYTF. For the CDR3, the DNA is TGCAGCGTTGAAGATCCGACTTCAGGACTCTATGGCTACACCTTC.

This chain uses TRBV30 with TRBJ1-4; 8 bases fit TRBD1. Germline V gives CDR1 GTSNPN, CDR2 SVGIG (reference sequence). The length of the CDR3 is 14 residues. Trimming cost V 6 bases and J 3 bases; bases outside gene matches: 6. CDR3 residues: CACDTGGANEKLFF. CDR3 coding DNA: TGTGCCTGTGACACAGGGGGGGCTAATGAAAAACTGTTTTTT.

Only one count was recorded for this clone. The J gene is TRBJ2-1, the V gene TRBV14, with 9 bases that match TRBD1. The CDR3 has 15 amino acids. Germline V gene lookup returns CDR1 SGHDN and CDR2 FVKESK. After removal of 4 bases from V and 7 bases from J, the junction contained 8 bases not matched to a gene. This CDR3 is CASSLTGTGYNEQFF. The CDR3 DNA sequence: TGTGCCAGCAGCCTCACCGGGACAGGGTATAATGAGCAGTTCTTC. Looking up the rest from reference TRBV14 and TRBJ2-1 gives the full variable domain: EAGVTQFPSHSVIEKGQTVTLRCDPISGHDNLYWYRRVMGKEIKFLLHFVKESKQDESGMPNNRFLAERTGGTYSTLKVQPAELEDSGVYFCASSLTGTGYNEQFFGPGTRLTVL.

This sequence joins TRBV3-1 (or the pseudogene TRBV3-2) and TRBJ1-1, with 9 positions matching TRBD1. Germline V gene data show CDR1 as LGHDT and CDR2 as YNNKEL (reference sequence). V lost 1 base, J lost 4 bases, and 10 bases stayed unmatched. This CDR3 contains 17 residues. CDR3 sequence reads: CASSQVARDRVGTEAFF. CDR3 nucleotide sequence: TGTGCCAGCAGCCAAGTAGCCCGGGACAGGGTTGGCACTGAAGCTTTCTTT.

The J gene is TRBJ2-7, the V gene TRBV19; D perhaps matches TRBD2 (6 bases). This CDR3 is built from 15 residues. Germline CDR1 reads LNHDA; CDR2 reads SQIVND (reference sequence). V lost 1 base, J lost 0 bases, and 10 bases lay in between. Here the CDR3 DNA reads TGTGCCAGTAGTATAGGCGGAGGGAGCTCCTACGAGCAGTACTTC. This sequence encodes CASSIGGGSSYEQYF.

Of note for this clone: In the same sample, other DNA sequences code for this CDR3. The chain combines TRBV18 with TRBJ2-2; TRBD2 matches 7 bases. This CDR3 is 15 amino acids long. Germline trimming cut 2 bases from V and 1 base from J; bases unmatched to any gene: 1. Germline V gives CDR1 KGHSH, CDR2 LQKENI. The DNA of the CDR3 is TGTGCCAGCTCACCAGCGGGAGTGAACACCGGGGAGCTGTTTTTT. Translating gives CASSPAGVNTGELFF.

The rearrangement links TRBV7-2 to TRBJ1-2, with D perhaps TRBD1 (6 bases). The CDR3 sequence is 17 residues long. Trimming shortened V by 5 bases and J by 10 bases, and 29 bases separated the two germline ends. In germline, CDR1 is SGHTA, CDR2 FQGNSA. CDR3 coding DNA: TGTGCCAGCAGCCTTAGGGGGACGGGCAGAGATGGCTTGGACTACACCTTC. Protein product: CASSLRGTGRDGLDYTF.

The chain employs TRBV30 and TRBJ1-4; a possible D gene is TRBD1 (5 bases). V was trimmed by 3 bases and J by 0 bases, leaving 11 bases between them. The germline CDR1 and CDR2 sequences are GTSNPN and SVGIG (reference sequence). This CDR3 contains 15 residues. The CDR3 coding sequence is TGTGCCTGGAGGGAGGGGTTTTCAACTAATGAAAAACTGTTTTTT. It encodes CAWREGFSTNEKLFF.

This clone was detected a few times. The chain recombines TRBV2 with TRBJ1-3; D call uncertain. This CDR3 has 13 residues. Trimming pared 4 bases from V and 7 bases from J, leaving 11 bases between. Looked up from germline, CDR1 is SNHLY and CDR2 is FYNNEI. CDR3 nucleotides: TGTGCCAGCAGTGGAAATTCGGTCAACACCATATATTTT. Translated: CASSGNSVNTIYF.

The gene calls are TRBV27 and TRBJ1-2, with no clear D. CDR3 length equals 13 residues. Trimming removed 4 bases at V and 1 base at J, with 7 bases between. Looked up from germline, CDR1 is MNHEY and CDR2 is SMNVEV (reference sequence). The CDR3 sequence is CASSSSRNYGYTF. CDR3 bases: TGTGCCAGCAGTTCTAGCCGTAACTATGGCTACACCTTC.

The chain joins TRBV4-1 to TRBJ1-3; 7 nucleotides agree with TRBD1. This CDR3 has 15 amino acids. After removal of 5 bases from V and 4 bases from J, the junction contained 8 bases not matched to a gene. Germline V gene lookup returns CDR1 MGHRA and CDR2 YSYEKL. The CDR3 sequence is CASSVRGSLGNTIYF. In DNA form, the CDR3 reads TGCGCCAGCAGCGTCAGGGGGTCGCTGGGAAACACCATATATTTT.

The chain has TRBV7-2 and TRBJ1-5, with 8 bases fitting TRBD1. Per the germline V gene, CDR1 is SGHTA and CDR2 is FQGNSA. Trimming took 0 bases from V and 5 from J; bases not matched to a gene: 6. The CDR3 is made up of 16 amino acids. The CDR3 nucleotides read TGTGCCAGCAGCTTAGCCTTGGACAGGGAATATCAGCCCCAGCATTTT. It translates to CASSLALDREYQPQHF. Supplemented by reference TRBV7-2 and TRBJ1-5, the full variable domain reads GAGVSQSPSNKVTEKGKDVELRCDPISGHTALYWYRQSLGQGLEFLIYFQGNSAPDKSGLPSDRFSAERTGGSVSTLTIQRTQQEDSAVYLCASSLALDREYQPQHFGDGTRLSIL.

In nucleotides, the CDR3 is TGTGCCAGCAGCCAAGATTGGGGGCGCAATCAGCCCCAGCATTTT. It yields the protein CASSQDWGRNQPQHF. The chain uses TRBV3-1 (or the pseudogene TRBV3-2) and TRBJ1-5, with D possibly matching TRBD1 (6 bases). The germline V gene has CDR1 LGHDT and CDR2 YNNKEL (reference sequence). This CDR3 spans 15 amino acids. V lost 0 bases to trimming and J lost 2 bases, with 8 bases between them.

The genes are TRBV2 and TRBJ1-1, with TRBD1 matching 8 bases. Unmatched junction bases numbered 1, after V lost 0 bases and J lost 1 base. Germline values: CDR1 SNHLY, CDR2 FYNNEI. The CDR3 sequence is 15 residues long. Here the CDR3 reads CASSEADRGNTEAFF. CDR3 sequence (DNA): TGTGCCAGCAGTGAAGCCGACAGGGGGAACACTGAAGCTTTCTTT.

The chain is built from TRBV5-5 and TRBJ1-6, with 10 nucleotides matching TRBD1. The V and J ends lost 3 bases and 10 bases, in that order; junction bases with no gene match: 10. The CDR3 covers 16 residues. Germline CDR1 reads SGHKS; CDR2 reads YYEKEE (reference sequence). DNA of the CDR3: TGTGCCAGCAGCTCCATAACGACAGGGGGCTTGTCACCCCTCCACTTT. Its protein product is CASSSITTGGLSPLHF.

The chain recombines TRBV4-2 with TRBJ2-7; maybe TRBD2 (6 bases). V was pared by 4 bases and J by 1 base, with 14 bases between. From germline, CDR1 is LGHNA and CDR2 YNFKEQ. The CDR3 loop spans 15 amino acids. The CDR3 sequence: CASSPSSGQSYEQYF. In nucleotides, the CDR3 is TGTGCCAGCAGCCCTTCGAGCGGGCAATCCTACGAGCAGTACTTC.

This chain links TRBV9 with TRBJ2-1; 9 bases fit TRBD2. The CDR3 has 17 residues. Looked up from germline, CDR1 is SGDLS and CDR2 is YYNGEE. Trimming took 2 bases from V and 4 from J; bases not matched to a gene: 10. CDR3 sequence: CASSVRMGREGYNEQFF. The CDR3 nucleotides read TGTGCCAGCAGCGTTCGGATGGGGCGGGAGGGATACAATGAGCAGTTCTTC.

The chain employs TRBV5-1 and TRBJ1-1; D remains ambiguous. Looked up from germline, CDR1 is SGHRS and CDR2 is YFSETQ. The CDR3 runs 15 residues. Trimming pared 1 base from V and 3 bases from J, leaving 13 bases between. The CDR3 region has the DNA TGCGCCAGCAGCTTGAATCGACTTGGCGACACTGAAGCTTTCTTT. It yields the protein CASSLNRLGDTEAFF. The full variable domain, its missing parts supplied by reference TRBV5-1 and TRBJ1-1, is KAGVTQTPRYLIKTRGQQVTLSCSPISGHRSVSWYQQTPGQGLQFLFEYFSETQRNKGNFPGRFSGRQFSNSRSEMNVSTLELGDSALYLCASSLNRLGDTEAFFGQGTRLTVV.

The V and J genes are TRBV27 and TRBJ2-1; 7 bases fit TRBD1. Germline V CDR1 and CDR2: MNHEY, SMNVEV (reference sequence). V shed 6 bases, J shed 2 bases, and the junction held 13 bases outside the gene matches. This CDR3 region has 17 residues. DNA of the CDR3: TGTGCCAGCAGCGATCCGGGACAGATCAGCACCTACAATGAGCAGTTCTTC. Protein product: CASSDPGQISTYNEQFF.

The chain links TRBV28 to TRBJ2-3, with TRBD1 identical over 9 bases. Germline V gives CDR1 MDHEN, CDR2 SYDVKM. Trimming cost V 6 bases and J 3 bases; bases outside gene matches: 10. This CDR3 is built from 16 residues. The CDR3 DNA follows: TGTGCCAGCAGACCAATCGGGACAGGGAAAACAGATACGCAGTATTTT. It specifies CASRPIGTGKTDTQYF.

The table lists this clone with a count of one. The V call is TRBV4-1, the J call TRBJ1-5; weak D call: TRBD1 (6 bases). CDR3 length: 17 residues. V lost 1 base and J 5 bases, leaving 18 bases between the germline ends. CDR1 is MGHRA, CDR2 YSYEKL, per germline. CDR3 sequence reads: CASSQGYRTVADQPQHF. The CDR3 DNA reads TGCGCCAGCAGCCAAGGCTACCGGACAGTTGCGGATCAGCCCCAGCATTTT.

The CDR3 here is CASSYREREGNNEQFF. The CDR3 DNA reads TGTGCCAGCAGTTACAGAGAGCGGGAGGGGAACAATGAGCAGTTCTTC. This rearrangement joins TRBV6-5 to TRBJ2-1; 10 nucleotides agree with TRBD2. The germline V gene has CDR1 MNHEY and CDR2 SVGAGI. With 2 bases clipped from V and 5 bases from J, the junction kept 6 bases outside the gene matches. This CDR3 contains 16 residues.

Comments on this clone: The same CDR3 is also encoded by other DNA sequences in this sample. The V and J genes are TRBV30 and TRBJ1-5, with D uncertain. Germline loops: CDR1 GTSNPN, CDR2 SVGIG (reference sequence). V shed 2 bases and J shed 0 bases, with 5 bases lying between them. The CDR3 length is 13 residues. DNA of the CDR3: TGTGCCTGGAGTCGAGATAGCAATCAGCCCCAGCATTTT. Residues: CAWSRDSNQPQHF.

The chain is built from TRBV5-1 and TRBJ2-5, with 9 bases that match TRBD2. Per germline, CDR1 SGHRS and CDR2 YFSETQ. V trimming: 0 bases; J trimming: 5 bases; junction bases outside the gene matches: 11. This CDR3 is 17 amino acids long. The CDR3 region has the DNA TGCGCCAGCAGCTTGGTGGGGGGCATCGGACTAGCGGAGACCCAGTACTTC. Its protein is CASSLVGGIGLAETQYF.

The V and J genes are TRBV11-2 and TRBJ1-3, with 9 bases aligning to TRBD1. With V trimmed by 5 bases and J by 5 bases, 4 bases remained unmatched. Germline V gives CDR1 SGHAT, CDR2 FQNNGV. CDR3 length equals 14 residues. The CDR3 DNA is TGTGCCAGCAGCAGCACAGGGGGCCGAAACACCATATATTTT. This codes for CASSSTGGRNTIYF.

The V call is TRBV19, the J call TRBJ1-5; TRBD1 matches 7 bases. Germline CDR1 is LNHDA and CDR2 is SQIVND (reference sequence). V lost 3 bases to trimming and J lost 9 bases; unmatched junction nucleotides: 8. CDR3 size: 14 residues. CDR3 residues: CASSMGTVPWPQHF. The CDR3 DNA reads TGTGCCAGTAGTATGGGGACAGTCCCATGGCCCCAGCATTTT.

J is TRBJ1-1 and V is TRBV7-2, with 7 bases that match TRBD1. Per germline, CDR1 SGHTA and CDR2 FQGNSA. This CDR3 spans 14 amino acids. Trimming cost V 3 bases and J 1 base; bases outside gene matches: 2. For the CDR3, the DNA is TGTGCCAGCAGCTTCAAGGGGGCGAACACTGAAGCTTTCTTT. It specifies CASSFKGANTEAFF.